This T cell receptor beta chain comes out of a study of regulatory T cells in long-lasting Graves disease (dated by TCRdb to the early 2020s). Regarding the research as a whole: In the newly diagnosed Graves' disease group, patients had been taking antithyroid drugs for less than 3 months. This study used TCR sequencing and RNA sequencing of peripheral blood to compare persistent Graves' disease patients against newly diagnosed Graves' disease patients. A total of roughly 35 samples were covered by TCR sequencing, comprising about 13 persistent and 20 newly diagnosed Graves' disease patients. The study was registered as a clinical trial and conducted in China.

Libraries were constructed by multiplex PCR. Sequencing instrument: Illumina HiSeq 4000. iRepertoire HTBI primers and Arm-PCR amplification of CDR3 regions were used to construct TCR beta libraries. Before sequencing, the PCR products underwent gel purification. Per the original workflow: A total of roughly 67 TRBV and under 15 TRBJ segments were identified across samples and were used for gene usage analysis of CDR3 amino acid clonotypes. COPE and FqMerger were used to merge filtered high-quality paired reads into contigs. BLAST was used to align contigs to IMGT TRBV, TRBD and TRBJ reference genes, and CDR3 was defined according to IMGT. Clonotypes above 0.1% frequency were classified as highly expanded clones. Repertoire diversity was measured by Shannon entropy, and V-J evenness by the Gini coefficient. Public clonotypes were defined as clonotypes shared by more than one individual. TCRdb ran its own pipeline on the public reads, namely fastp trimming at Q25 and MiXCR clone calling, and kept in-frame beta chains. Each CDR3 protein gets just one entry, which takes the most common genes and DNA from the rows behind it. These V and J calls originate from TCRdb's pipeline instead of the authors' own analysis. Within this sample are 450,000 to 600,000 distinct CDR3 sequences, with roughly 14% of them counted one time only. Under 10% of the sample lies in the top ten.

According to the study, the label for this sample's time point signals: newly diagnosed GD, antithyroid drugs for less than 3 months. RNA was extracted from PBMCs in TRIzol for both TCR sequencing and RNA sequencing. The diagnosis of Graves' disease was made according to American Thyroid Association guidelines. Patients for the study were recruited at an endocrinology department in Xi'an, China. Each patient gave approximately 10 milliliters of peripheral blood, collected in an EDTA anticoagulant tube. Ficoll Paque Plus density gradient separation was used to isolate PBMCs, and no further T cell sorting was done. An Agilent 2100 Bioanalyzer and agarose gel were used to check RNA quality, and a NanoDrop 2000 was used to measure RNA concentration. The sample holds many counts of this clonotype. There is no known antigen for this receptor. An end of the junction differs from the germline gene, which may be a read error.

General findings and caveats noted by the study authors: Peripheral blood alone was examined, since thyroid tissue, which constituted the primary lesion, could not be accessed. Sequencing and analysis were restricted to the TCR beta chain. A larger number of public clonotypes was shared among persistent patients (over 2,500) than among newly diagnosed patients (around 970). As a limitation, the authors acknowledged that the small sample size may reduce accuracy. Lower TCR Shannon entropy and fewer highly expanded clones were observed in persistent Graves' disease patients than in newly diagnosed patients, which suggested clonal expansion.

The same specimen was also included in a second study, on T cells in Graves' hyperthyroidism and ophthalmopathy. The second paper states: Stable Graves' hyperthyroidism was defined as no progression to ophthalmopathy during 18 months of follow-up. The hyperthyroidism patients were between 18 and 65 years old and newly diagnosed, with a disease duration of less than 2 months. Patients with uncontrolled infections, other autoimmune diseases, pregnancy or lactation were excluded. Diagnoses were established on the basis of clinical symptoms, serum thyroxine and TRAb, thyroid ultrasound, and orbital computed tomography. The TCR CDR3 was subjected to a first round of RT-PCR using the HTBI primer set and the Qiagen OneStep RT-PCR kit. Most expanded thyroid clonotypes (frequency above 0.001) were also detected in blood, suggesting blood repertoires may reflect thyroid immune responses. Ophthalmopathy was separated from stable hyperthyroidism by a 13 V-J signature model, with roughly 88% sensitivity and just over 81% specificity obtained in cross-validation and 80%/75% obtained in testing. In validation, progression to ophthalmopathy was predicted by the model with nearly 71% sensitivity and under 85% specificity, a median of approximately 6.5 months before onset. To identify TCR V-J signatures that set the groups apart, the researchers used a discovery cohort of 95 to 100 patients, made up of under 45 with Graves' ophthalmopathy and 55 to 65 with stable Graves' hyperthyroidism. Prospective prediction of ophthalmopathy was tested in an independent validation cohort of 18 hyperthyroidism patients and 17 patients who later progressed to ophthalmopathy. The 100 discovery patients were randomly split 7:3 into training and test sets. Thyroid tissue and blood T-cell repertoires from several Graves' hyperthyroidism patients were also compared in the study. After blood sampling, hyperthyroidism patients were treated with methimazole at a starting dose of 30 mg daily, and ophthalmopathy patients were treated with high-dose intravenous methylprednisolone. Libraries were constructed in a second round of multiplex PCR, after which size selection and purification were carried out. The libraries were sequenced on an Illumina HiSeq2000 using paired-end 100 bp reads. SOAPnuke was used to process the raw data, with reads discarded if the reads contained adapters or uncalled bases, had a mean Phred below 15, or lacked an exact constant-primer or identifier match. COPE v1.2.5 was used to merge the high-quality paired reads, and each unique nucleotide sequence was defined as a clonotype. MiTCR v1.1 was used to align clonotypes to the IMGT TRBV, TRBD and TRBJ reference segments. The analysis included only V-J combinations with a frequency above 0.0001, which together covered roughly 99% of the repertoires. A TCS score was defined as the ratio between F50 (clonal expansion) and ExV (chaos), using BLOSUM62-based TCRdist between CDR3 peptides within each V-J. Welch's t-statistics and random forest reduced 500 to 550 V-J features to around 14, which were used in a naive Bayes classifier (R e1071). Sample size was not statistically predetermined, and blinding of investigators to group allocation was not performed. The paper describes TCR Vbeta CDR3 sequencing of around 140 peripheral blood samples, made up of fewer than 50 ophthalmopathy patients, around 78 hyperthyroidism patients and 17 progressor patients.

This TCR derives from a man aged 25 to 40 with Graves disease. Donor details come from another sample of the same person, matched by shared clones. The specimen comprised peripheral blood mononuclear cells (PBMCs), sampled at new diagnosis, from a patient treated with antithyroid drugs.

The CDR3 protein sequence reads: CACDRLSTEAFF. The sequenced DNA: TGCGCATGTGACAGGCTGAGCACTGAAGCTTTCTTT. This receptor chain uses TRBV6-2 or TRBV6-3 and TRBJ1-1; the D gene is perhaps TRBD1, on 6 matching bases. Counted from cysteine to phenylalanine, this CDR3 has 12 amino acids. The only DNA kept is the CDR3, 36 bases in frame from the first base. From the germline V gene, CDR1 is MNHEY and CDR2 is SVGEGT.